This T cell receptor beta chain originates from a study of T cell changes during pregnancy in multiple sclerosis. Using immunoSEQ multiplex PCR, the repertoire was profiled, and TCRdb retains in-frame clones only, with some absent. The table shows some 33,000 clones, with 90% to 95% occurring only once. This TCR was sampled from a female donor in good health, enrolled as a control in a pregnancy study. The sequencing here drew on CD8+ T cells from peripheral blood mononuclear cells, taken in the second trimester of pregnancy.

CDR3: CASSGLTDTQYF. DNA for the CDR3: TGTGCCAGCAGCGGACTGACAGATACGCAGTATTTT. The V and J genes are TRBV9 and TRBJ2-3; D gene unclear. Germline lookup yields CDR1 SGDLS and CDR2 YYNGEE. The CDR3 is 12 amino acids. V lost 3 bases to trimming and J lost 3 bases, with 5 bases between them.